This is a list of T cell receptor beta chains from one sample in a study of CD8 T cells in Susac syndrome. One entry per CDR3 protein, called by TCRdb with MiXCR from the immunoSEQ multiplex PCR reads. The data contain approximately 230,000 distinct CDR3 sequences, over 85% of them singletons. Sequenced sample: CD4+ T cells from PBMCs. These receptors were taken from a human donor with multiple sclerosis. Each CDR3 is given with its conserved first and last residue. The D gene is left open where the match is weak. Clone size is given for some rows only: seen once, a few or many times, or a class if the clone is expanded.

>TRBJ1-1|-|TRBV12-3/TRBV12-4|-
TGTGCCAGCAGTTCCGAGGTCTACGGGGAAAGCACTGAAGCTTTCTTT
CASSSEVYGESTEAFF
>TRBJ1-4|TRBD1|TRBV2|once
TGTGCCAGCAGTGGGGACAGAGGAATGTATGAAAAACTGTTTTTT
CASSGDRGMYEKLFF
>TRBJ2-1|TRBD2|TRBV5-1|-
TGCGCCAGCAGCTGGACTAGCGCCGCTGAGCAGTTCTTC
CASSWTSAAEQFF
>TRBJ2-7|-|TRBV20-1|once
TGCAGTGCGCCCTTGACATCCTACGAGCAGTACTTC
CSAPLTSYEQYF
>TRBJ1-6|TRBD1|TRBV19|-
TGTGCCAGTAGTCGACAGGGGGCTTCGGGGGACTCACCCCTCCACTTT
CASSRQGASGDSPLHF
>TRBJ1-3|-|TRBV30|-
TGTGCCTGGAGTGTAAGAAGGGCTTATGGAAACACCATATATTTT
CAWSVRRAYGNTIYF
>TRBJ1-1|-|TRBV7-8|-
TGTGCCAGCAGCCCCCCGACGGGAGAGAACACTGAAGCTTTCTTT
CASSPPTGENTEAFF
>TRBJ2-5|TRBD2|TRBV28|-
TGTGCCAGCAGTCTAAACCTCGGGGGGTCAGCGGGAGAGACCCAGTACTTC
CASSLNLGGSAGETQYF
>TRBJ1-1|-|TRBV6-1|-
TGTGCCAGCAGTGAACAGGCCATGAACACTGAAGCTTTCTTT
CASSEQAMNTEAFF
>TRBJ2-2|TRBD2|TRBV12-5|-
TGTGCTAGTGGTATGCGAGAGGCTAGCGGGATCCTTCTTATAACCGGGGAGCTGTTTTTT
CASGMREASGILLITGELFF
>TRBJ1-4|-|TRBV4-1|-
TGCGCCAGCAGCCAAATAATGAGCAGGGCTAATGAAAAACTGTTTTTT
CASSQIMSRANEKLFF
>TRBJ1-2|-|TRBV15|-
TGTGCCACCAGCAGAGATCTGGGGGTCGGCTTAGATGGCTACACCTTC
CATSRDLGVGLDGYTF
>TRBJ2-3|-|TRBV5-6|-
TGTGCCAGCGGAGAACAGGGATTCAGCACAGATACGCAGTATTTT
CASGEQGFSTDTQYF
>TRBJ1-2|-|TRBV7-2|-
TGTGCCAGCAGCCCCGGGCCTACCACTAACTATGGCTACACCTTC
CASSPGPTTNYGYTF
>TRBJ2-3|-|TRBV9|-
TGTGCCAGCAGCGTAAGGGGGGAGGCCACAGATACGCAGTATTTT
CASSVRGEATDTQYF